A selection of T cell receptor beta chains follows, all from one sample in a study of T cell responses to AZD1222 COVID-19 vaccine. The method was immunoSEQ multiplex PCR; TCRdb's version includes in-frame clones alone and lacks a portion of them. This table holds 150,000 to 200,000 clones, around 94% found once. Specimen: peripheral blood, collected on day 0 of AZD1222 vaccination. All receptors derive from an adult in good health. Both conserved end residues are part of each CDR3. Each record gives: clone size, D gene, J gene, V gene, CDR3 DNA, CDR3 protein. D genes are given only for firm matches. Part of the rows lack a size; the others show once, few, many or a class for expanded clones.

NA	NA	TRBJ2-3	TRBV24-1	TGTGCCACCAGTGATCCCGGACGGGGAGGGGGGAATACGCAGTATTTT	CATSDPGRGGGNTQYF
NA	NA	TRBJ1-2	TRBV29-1	TGCAGCGACCGGACAGTTTATGGCTACACCTTC	CSDRTVYGYTF
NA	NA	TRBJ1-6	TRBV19	TGTGCCAGTAGTATCGGGGAAATCGCTTCACCCCTCCACTTT	CASSIGEIASPLHF
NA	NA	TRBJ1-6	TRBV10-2	TGCGCCAGCGGGCCTTATAGCTCCTATAATTCACCCCTCCACTTT	CASGPYSSYNSPLHF
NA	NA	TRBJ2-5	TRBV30	TGTGCCTGGGCTAGGGACCACCAAGAGACCCAGTACTTC	CAWARDHQETQYF
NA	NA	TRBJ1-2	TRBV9	TGTGCCAGCAGCTCTACAGGGAACTATGGCTACACCTTC	CASSSTGNYGYTF
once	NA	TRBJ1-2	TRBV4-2	TGTGCCAGCAGCCAAGCTCAAGACGACTCCTATGGCTACACCTTC	CASSQAQDDSYGYTF
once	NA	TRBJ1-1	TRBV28	TGTGCCAGCAGTTTCCCCCAAAACACTGAAGCTTTCTTT	CASSFPQNTEAFF
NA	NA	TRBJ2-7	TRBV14	TGTGCCAGCAGCCCGAGACGGGGCGAAGTCGCTTACGGCGAGCAGTACTTC	CASSPRRGEVAYGEQYF
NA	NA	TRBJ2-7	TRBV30	TGTGCCTGGAGTGTTGGGAATCAGGGAGCCCACGAGCAGTACTTC	CAWSVGNQGAHEQYF
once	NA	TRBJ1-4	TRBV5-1	TGCGCCAGCAGCTTGGTAGCCGGGAATGAAAAACTGTTTTTT	CASSLVAGNEKLFF
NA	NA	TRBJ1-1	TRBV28	TGTGCCAGCAGTTGGCAGGGGCTGAGCACTGAAGCTTTCTTT	CASSWQGLSTEAFF
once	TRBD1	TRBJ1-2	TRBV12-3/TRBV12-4	TGTGCCACCTTCAGACAGGGGGGCCTAGGCTACACCTTC	CATFRQGGLGYTF
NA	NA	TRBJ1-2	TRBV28	TGTGCCAGCAGTTGGGGCTATGGCTACACCTTC	CASSWGYGYTF
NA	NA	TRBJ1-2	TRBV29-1	TGCAGCGTGGGAGGGGACTATGGCTACACCTTC	CSVGGDYGYTF
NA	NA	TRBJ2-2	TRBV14	TGTGCCAGCAGCCAGAGATACGCGAACACCGGGGAGCTGTTTTTT	CASSQRYANTGELFF
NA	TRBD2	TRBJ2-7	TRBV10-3	TGTGCCATCAGGGTAGCGGGAGTCGGCGAGCAGTACTTC	CAIRVAGVGEQYF
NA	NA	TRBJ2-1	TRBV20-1	TGCAGTGCTAGAGAAGAGCAGTTCTTC	CSAREEQFF
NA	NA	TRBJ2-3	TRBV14	TGTGCCAGCAGCCAAGATTCCAGGGACACAGATACGCAGTATTTT	CASSQDSRDTDTQYF
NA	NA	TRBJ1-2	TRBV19	TGTGCCAGTACCCCAGGGACGAACTATGGCTACACCTTC	CASTPGTNYGYTF
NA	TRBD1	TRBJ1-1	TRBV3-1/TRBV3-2	TGTGCCAGCAGCCGGGTCCAGGGGGACACTGAAGCTTTCTTT	CASSRVQGDTEAFF
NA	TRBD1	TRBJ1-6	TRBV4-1	TGCGCCAGCAAGGTACAGGGGCTTAATTCACCCCTCCACTTT	CASKVQGLNSPLHF
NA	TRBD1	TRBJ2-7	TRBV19	TGTGCCAGTAGTATAGGGGACAGGAGCGAGCAGTACTTC	CASSIGDRSEQYF
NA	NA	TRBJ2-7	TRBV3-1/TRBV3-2	TGTGCCAGCAGCCCAAGGGGGGTCGAGCACGAGCAGTACTTC	CASSPRGVEHEQYF
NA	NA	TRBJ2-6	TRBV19	TGTGCCAGTAGACTAGAGTCTGGGGCCAACGTCCTGACTTTC	CASRLESGANVLTF